Given below is one T cell receptor (beta chain) in context. No conserved phenylalanine or tryptophan ends this CDR3, so it is likely a read error. The source of the sample is a study of tumor-infiltrating lymphocytes in primary liver carcinoma. The source material, 20-30 mg of unsorted bulk tissue, was used to co-extract RNA and DNA. Patients were treatment-naive with chronic HBV infection. Viable tumor cell content exceeded 75% in every tumor sample. Using a constant-region primer together with ProtoScript II reverse transcriptase, TCR beta cDNA was made from 500 to 650 ng of total RNA. Libraries of TCR beta came from three nested multiplex PCR rounds with slightly modified ARM-PCR. TRBV1-TRBV30 forward and Cbeta reverse primers drove the first two approximately 10-cycle rounds. One entry per CDR3 protein, called by TCRdb with MiXCR from the multiplex PCR reads. The sample carries approximately 20,000 distinct CDR3 sequences, almost 80% recorded once.

CDR1 is SQVTM and CDR2 is ANQGSEA in the germline V gene. The CDR3 loop spans 14 amino acids. This clonotype was obtained from a woman aged 25 to 39 with primary liver carcinoma and hepatitis B virus infection. Sequenced input: liver tumor tissue from sampling region 1. The subset: tumor region T1, superior pole. This chain links TRBV29-1 with TRBJ2-3, with no clear D. CDR3 loop: CRVEELSSKDTQYS. The CDR3 bases are TGCAGGGTTGAAGAACTAAGTTCCAAAGATACGCAGTATTCT.